This T cell receptor beta chain was sequenced during a study of T cells expressing NK-cell markers. TCRdb reprocessed the 5' RACE reads and stores each CDR3 protein as one record, lacking DNA. The repertoire table contains about 550,000 distinct CDR3 sequences. This CDR3 contains 15 residues. The V gene's germline CDR1 is MGHRA and CDR2 YSYEKL. This sequence was found in a man between 18 and 35 years old in good health. Sample: blood T cells: a sorted CD56 or NKG2C T cell subset, CD4+ or CD8+ T cells, or bulk PBMC T cells (not recorded which). The chain uses TRBV4-1 and TRBJ1-1. This chain's CDR3 is CASSQTNILNTEAFF.